This record looks at one T cell receptor beta chain sequence and its context. No antigen is known for it. The data originate from a study of somatic mutations in cytotoxic T cells in rheumatoid arthritis. Study-wide findings and caveats: Healthy controls did not share the age-linked increase in CD8+ clonality seen in rheumatoid arthritis patients.

Authors' data handling: Concordance between patient CD8+ clones exceeding 1% and published virus-specific TCRB sequences was infrequent. Sequenced by immunoSEQ multiplex PCR; TCRdb stores in-frame clones only, minus some. V and J calls and clone size are those listed in that table; D and trimming were worked out from the DNA. This sample carries about 18,000 clones, approximately 80% of them seen once, and the ten largest clones take about 20%. V was pared by 0 bases and J by 3 bases, with 12 bases between. The CDR3 is 15 residues long. Germline lookup yields CDR1 LNHNV and CDR2 YYDKDF (reference sequence).

The chain uses TRBV15 and TRBJ2-7; unclear D gene. The source of this sequence is an adult with rheumatoid arthritis. Sequences were obtained from CD8+ T cells sorted from blood. CDR3 amino acids: CATSRDKDTHYEQYF. CDR3 bases: TGTGCCACCAGCAGAGACAAAGATACCCACTACGAGCAGTACTTC.